This passage covers 12 T cell receptor beta chains from one sample sequenced in a study of blood T cell repertoires in COVID-19. The data were produced by immunoSEQ multiplex PCR, yet TCRdb's version contains in-frame clones alone and is incomplete. This sample has 190,000 or so clones; 65% to 85% occur once, and the top ten carry less than 3%. Source material: peripheral blood. These receptors were collected from a man between 45 and 60 years old with active or convalescent COVID-19.

The V gene is TRBV7-8, the J gene TRBJ1-5, with D tentatively TRBD1 (5 bases). Trimming removed 5 bases at V and 7 bases at J, with 24 bases between. The CDR3 extends over 17 amino acids. Germline assignment: CDR1 SGHVS and CDR2 FQNEAQ. CDR3 in DNA: TGTGCCAGCAGCAACCCGCTTATCGGGGGGATGGGGCAGCCCCAGCATTTT. This translates into CASSNPLIGGMGQPQHF. Complete variable domain (other parts from reference TRBV7-8 and TRBJ1-5): GAGVSQSPRYKVAKRGQDVALRCDPISGHVSLFWYQQALGQGPEFLTYFQNEAQLDKSGLPSDRFFAERPEGSVSTLKIQRTQQEDSAVYLCASSNPLIGGMGQPQHFGDGTRLSIL.

The chain couples TRBV19 to TRBJ2-5; D is perhaps TRBD1 (6 bases). The CDR3 extends over 15 amino acids. CDR1 is LNHDA and CDR2 is SQIVND in the germline V gene (reference sequence). V lost 3 bases and J lost 2, with 13 bases in between. CDR3 coding DNA: TGTGCCAGTAGTATTGGGGACAACTCACAAGAGACCCAGTACTTC. Protein sequence: CASSIGDNSQETQYF.

CDR3 in DNA: TGTGCCAGCATTGGGACAGGTAGCACAGATACGCAGTATTTT. Translating it yields CASIGTGSTDTQYF. The rearrangement uses TRBV28 and TRBJ2-3, with TRBD1 identical over 8 bases. CDR1 MDHEN and CDR2 SYDVKM come from the germline V gene. V was pared by 7 bases and J by 0 bases, with 3 bases of the junction left unmatched. The CDR3 totals 14 residues.

The rearrangement uses TRBV19 and TRBJ1-6; perhaps TRBD1 as D (5 bases). The germline gives CDR1 LNHDA, CDR2 SQIVND (reference sequence). Trimming removed 3 bases from V and 0 bases from J, with 12 bases in between. CDR3 length equals 17 residues. The CDR3 DNA follows: TGTGCCAGTAGTATTGACAGCCGAAGCTCCTATAATTCACCCCTCCACTTT. It is translated as CASSIDSRSSYNSPLHF.

This sequence joins TRBV2 and TRBJ1-2, with 7 bases aligning to TRBD1. Germline V gives CDR1 SNHLY, CDR2 FYNNEI. V shed 8 bases and J 6 bases; nucleotides not matched to a gene: 12. The CDR3 length is 14 residues. CDR3 protein: CASGVMGQGDGYTF. DNA for the CDR3: TGTGCCAGCGGTGTGATGGGGCAGGGGGATGGCTACACCTTC.

This clone was detected only a few times. The V and J genes are TRBV7-6 and TRBJ1-5; 8 bases map to TRBD1. Unmatched junction bases numbered 11, after V lost 1 base and J lost 3 bases. The CDR3 extends over 18 amino acids. The V gene's germline CDR1 is SGHVS and CDR2 FNYEAQ. CDR3: CASSLGSGQGIDNQPQHF. Here the CDR3 DNA reads TGTGCCAGCAGCTTAGGATCTGGACAGGGAATAGACAATCAGCCCCAGCATTTT.

The chain combines TRBV10-2 with TRBJ1-3, with a weak D call TRBD1 (6 bases). This CDR3 comprises 14 residues. In germline, CDR1 is WSHSY, CDR2 SAAADI. The V end was cut by 9 bases, the J end by 0 bases, with 12 bases between. The CDR3 reads CASRDTGSGNTIYF. In nucleotides, the CDR3 is TGCGCCAGTCGGGACACCGGCTCTGGAAACACCATATATTTT.

The V call is TRBV9, the J call TRBJ2-7, with a possible D match to TRBD2 (5 bases). Trimming pared 4 bases from V and 5 bases from J, leaving 13 bases between. This CDR3 has 13 residues. Germline CDR1 is SGDLS and CDR2 is YYNGEE. The CDR3 DNA follows: TGTGCCAGCAGCCCAACCACCGGGGACGAGCAGTACTTC. It translates to CASSPTTGDEQYF.

The V gene is TRBV28, the J gene TRBJ1-1; D uncertain. Trimming took off 5 bases at V and 4 bases at J, with 17 bases between the two ends. This CDR3 comprises 15 residues. Per germline, CDR1 MDHEN and CDR2 SYDVKM. CDR3 residues: CASSPPGVRRTEAFF. The CDR3 DNA reads TGTGCCAGCAGTCCCCCGGGTGTGCGACGCACTGAAGCTTTCTTT.

The chain recombines TRBV29-1 with TRBJ2-7, with TRBD1 matching over 11 bases. Germline CDR1 reads SQVTM; CDR2 reads ANQGSEA. The CDR3 runs to 13 residues. The trim removed 5 bases at V and 4 bases at J, leaving 4 bases unmatched. CDR3 sequence reads: CSVSGQGEYEQYF. The DNA for the CDR3 is TGCAGCGTTTCGGGACAGGGGGAGTACGAGCAGTACTTC.

As for this clone: The same CDR3 arises from other DNA sequences in this sample as well. This chain uses TRBV5-1 with TRBJ1-2; TRBD1 matches at 10 bases. Per germline, CDR1 SGHRS and CDR2 YFSETQ. With 3 bases clipped from V and 4 bases from J, the junction kept 3 bases outside the gene matches. The CDR3 is 14 residues long. CDR3 in amino acids: CASSSGQGVYGYTF. For the CDR3, the DNA is TGCGCCAGCAGCTCCGGACAGGGGGTCTATGGCTACACCTTC.

The table lists this clone with a count of one. The gene calls are TRBV7-2 and TRBJ1-6; 9 positions match TRBD1. V shed 1 base and J 7 bases; nucleotides not matched to a gene: 5. The CDR3 loop spans 16 amino acids. Looked up from germline, CDR1 is SGHTA and CDR2 is FQGNSA. CDR3 residues: CASSLVGQGSNSPLHF. In nucleotides, the CDR3 is TGTGCCAGCAGCTTAGTGGGACAGGGTTCCAATTCACCCCTCCACTTT.